The sequence of this T cell receptor beta chain was determined in a study of OX40 agonist ivuxolimab in advanced cancers. Study as a whole: Patients assigned to dose escalation were diagnosed with hepatocellular carcinoma, melanoma, renal cell or head and neck cancer. Overall study results and limits: Also showing low normalized T-cell clonal expansion were some of the nonresponders.

Remarks on this clone: No antigen is known for it.

Assay used: immunoSEQ multiplex PCR; TCRdb lists only in-frame clones, some missing. The sample contains around 67,000 clones, about 85% of which appear only once. This material consisted of CD4+ or CD8+ T cells sorted from blood, taken in a trial of the OX40 agonist ivuxolimab. This receptor was taken from an adult with an advanced solid tumor such as melanoma, head and neck, liver or kidney cancer.

The CDR3 region is CASFTGETNSPLHF. CDR3 bases: TGTGCCAGCTTCACAGGGGAAACAAATTCACCCCTCCACTTT. The chain joins TRBV18 to TRBJ1-6; 7 nucleotides align to TRBD1. This CDR3 comprises 14 residues. Germline V CDR1 and CDR2: KGHSH, LQKENI. V was clipped by 7 bases and J by 7 bases; unmatched bases: 7.